This T cell receptor beta chain emerged from a study of blood T cell repertoires in COVID-19. In the authors' workflow: Amplification of reference gene primers provided the estimated nucleated cell counts. Generated by immunoSEQ multiplex PCR, the TCRdb table keeps only in-frame clones and is missing some. V, J and clone size reflect that table, while D and trimming were determined from the DNA. The sample records 50,000 to 60,000 clones, 85% to 95% being singletons. Germline CDR1 is SQVTM and CDR2 is ANQGSEA. The V gene lost 4 bases and the J gene lost 5 bases, with 14 bases spanning the gap. The CDR3 sequence is 13 residues long.

The source of this sequence is a woman older than 75 with acute or convalescent COVID-19. This chain connects TRBV29-1 to TRBJ1-2; tentative D call: TRBD1 (6 bases). The specimen sequenced was peripheral blood. The CDR3 DNA sequence: TGCAGCGTTGTTACAGGGAGAGGGTATGGCTACACCTTC. This codes for CSVVTGRGYGYTF. Based on the CDR3 plus reference TRBV29-1 and TRBJ1-2, the full variable domain is SAVISQKPSRDICQRGTSLTIQCQVDSQVTMMFWYRQQPGQSLTLIATANQGSEATYESGFVIDKFPISRPNLTFSTLTVSNMSPEDSSIYLCSVVTGRGYGYTFGSGTRLTVV.